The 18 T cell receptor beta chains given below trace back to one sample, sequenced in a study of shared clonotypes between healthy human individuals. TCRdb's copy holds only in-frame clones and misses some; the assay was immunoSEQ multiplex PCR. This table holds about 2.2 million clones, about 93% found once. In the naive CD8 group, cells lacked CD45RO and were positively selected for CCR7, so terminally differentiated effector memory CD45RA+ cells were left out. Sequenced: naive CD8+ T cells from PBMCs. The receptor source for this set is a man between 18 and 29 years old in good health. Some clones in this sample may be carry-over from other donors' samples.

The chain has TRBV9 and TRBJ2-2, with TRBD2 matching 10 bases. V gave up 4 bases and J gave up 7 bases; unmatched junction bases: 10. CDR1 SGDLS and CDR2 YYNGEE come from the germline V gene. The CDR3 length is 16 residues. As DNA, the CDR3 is TGTGCCAGCAGCATCCCGACTAGCGGGCAAAACGGGGAGCTGTTTTTT. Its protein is CASSIPTSGQNGELFF.

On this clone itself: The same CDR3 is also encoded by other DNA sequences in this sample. The CDR3 nucleotides are TGTGCCAGCAGCCGCCTTAATACTGAAGCTTTCTTT. Translating it yields CASSRLNTEAFF. V and J are TRBV27 and TRBJ1-1; the D is unclear. Trimming left V 6 bases short and J 5 bases short, with 10 bases between. CDR3 size: 12 residues. Looked up from germline, CDR1 is MNHEY and CDR2 is SMNVEV (reference sequence).

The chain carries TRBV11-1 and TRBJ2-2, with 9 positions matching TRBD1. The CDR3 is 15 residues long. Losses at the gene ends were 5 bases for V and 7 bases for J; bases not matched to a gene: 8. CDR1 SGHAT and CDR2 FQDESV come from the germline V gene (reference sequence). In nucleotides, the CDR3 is TGTGCCAGCAGCAGCAGGGACAGGGCGGTCGGGGAGCTGTTTTTT. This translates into CASSSRDRAVGELFF.

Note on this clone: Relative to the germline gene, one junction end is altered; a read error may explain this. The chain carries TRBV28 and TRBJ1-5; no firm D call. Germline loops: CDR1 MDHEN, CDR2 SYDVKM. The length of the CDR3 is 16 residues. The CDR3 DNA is TGTGCCAGCAGTCTTTTCCTCGCGGGTTTTCTCTCAGTTACCGATTTT. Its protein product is CASSLFLAGFLSVTDF.

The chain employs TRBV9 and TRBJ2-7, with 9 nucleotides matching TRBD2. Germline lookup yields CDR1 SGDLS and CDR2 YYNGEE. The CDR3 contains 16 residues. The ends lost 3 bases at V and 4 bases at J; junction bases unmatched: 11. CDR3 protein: CASSATSLAGLYEQYF. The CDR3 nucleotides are TGTGCCAGCAGCGCCACCTCACTAGCGGGTCTATACGAGCAGTACTTC.

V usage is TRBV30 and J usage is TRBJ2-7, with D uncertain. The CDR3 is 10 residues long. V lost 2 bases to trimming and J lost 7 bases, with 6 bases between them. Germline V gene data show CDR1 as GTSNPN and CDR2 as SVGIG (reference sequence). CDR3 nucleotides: TGTGCCTGGAGTAAACGGGAGCAGTACTTC. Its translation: CAWSKREQYF.

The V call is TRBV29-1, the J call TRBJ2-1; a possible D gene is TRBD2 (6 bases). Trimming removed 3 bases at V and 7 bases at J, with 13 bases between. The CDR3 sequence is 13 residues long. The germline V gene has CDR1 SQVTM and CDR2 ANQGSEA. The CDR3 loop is CSVDRELFNEQFF. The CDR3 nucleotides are TGCAGCGTTGACCGGGAGCTTTTTAATGAGCAGTTCTTC.

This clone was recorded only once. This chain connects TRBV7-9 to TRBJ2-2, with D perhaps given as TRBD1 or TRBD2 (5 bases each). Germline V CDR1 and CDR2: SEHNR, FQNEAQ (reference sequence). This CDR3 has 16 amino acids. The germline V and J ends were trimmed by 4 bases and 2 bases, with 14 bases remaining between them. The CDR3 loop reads CASSSTGAINTGELFF. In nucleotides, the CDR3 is TGTGCCAGCAGCTCTACCGGGGCGATTAACACCGGGGAGCTGTTTTTT.

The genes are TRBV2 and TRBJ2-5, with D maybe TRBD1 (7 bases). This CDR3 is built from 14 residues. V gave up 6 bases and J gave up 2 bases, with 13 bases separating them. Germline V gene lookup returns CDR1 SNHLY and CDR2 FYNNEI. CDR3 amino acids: CASRPTGRQETQYF. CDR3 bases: TGTGCCAGCAGGCCGACAGGGAGGCAAGAGACCCAGTACTTC.

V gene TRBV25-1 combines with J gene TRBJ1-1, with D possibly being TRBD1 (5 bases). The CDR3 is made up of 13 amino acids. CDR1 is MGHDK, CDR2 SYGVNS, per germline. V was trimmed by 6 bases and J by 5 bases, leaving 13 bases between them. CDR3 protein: CASSPAGTTEAFF. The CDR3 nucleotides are TGTGCCAGCAGCCCAGCGGGGACTACTGAAGCTTTCTTT.

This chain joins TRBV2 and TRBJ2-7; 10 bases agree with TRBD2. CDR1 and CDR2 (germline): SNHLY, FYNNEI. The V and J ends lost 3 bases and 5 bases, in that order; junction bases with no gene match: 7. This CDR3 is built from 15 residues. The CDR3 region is CASSDLSGRANEQYF. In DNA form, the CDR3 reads TGTGCCAGCAGTGATTTGAGCGGGAGGGCAAACGAGCAGTACTTC. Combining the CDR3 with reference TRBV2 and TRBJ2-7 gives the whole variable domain EPEVTQTPSHQVTQMGQEVILRCVPISNHLYFYWYRQILGQKVEFLVSFYNNEISEKSEIFDDQFSVERPDGSNFTLKIRSTKLEDSAMYFCASSDLSGRANEQYFGPGTRLTVT.

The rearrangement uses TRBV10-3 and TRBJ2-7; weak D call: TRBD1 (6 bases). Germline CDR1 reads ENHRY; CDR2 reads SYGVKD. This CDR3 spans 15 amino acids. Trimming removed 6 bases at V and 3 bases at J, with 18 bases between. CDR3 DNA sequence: TGTGCCATCAGGGGCTTCGGGACAATTGACTACGAGCAGTACTTC. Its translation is CAIRGFGTIDYEQYF.

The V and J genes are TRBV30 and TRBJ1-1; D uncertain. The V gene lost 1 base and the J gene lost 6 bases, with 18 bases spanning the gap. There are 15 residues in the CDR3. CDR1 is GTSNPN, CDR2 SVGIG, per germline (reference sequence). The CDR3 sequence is CAWSAAIPVIAEAFF. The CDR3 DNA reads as TGTGCCTGGAGTGCGGCAATTCCGGTGATCGCTGAAGCTTTCTTT. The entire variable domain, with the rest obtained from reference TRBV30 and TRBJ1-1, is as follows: SQTIHQWPATLVQPVGSPLSLECTVEGTSNPNLYWYRQAAGRGLQLLFYSVGIGQISSEVPQNLSASRPQDRQFILSSKKLLLSDSGFYLCAWSAAIPVIAEAFFGQGTRLTVV.

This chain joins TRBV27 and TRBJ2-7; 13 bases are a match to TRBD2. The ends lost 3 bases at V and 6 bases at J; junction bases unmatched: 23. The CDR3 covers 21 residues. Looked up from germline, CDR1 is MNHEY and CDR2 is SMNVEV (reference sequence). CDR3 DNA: TGTGCCAGCAGTTTCCTCCTCCCAGAGGGTACTAGCGGGAGGGCCCGGCGCGAGCAGTACTTC. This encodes CASSFLLPEGTSGRARREQYF.

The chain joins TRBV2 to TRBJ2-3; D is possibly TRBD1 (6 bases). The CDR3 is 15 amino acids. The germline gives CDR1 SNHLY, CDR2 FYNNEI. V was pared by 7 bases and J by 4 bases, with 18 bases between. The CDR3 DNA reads TGTGCCAGCAAGTTCAGGGGTGGGGTTGCAGATACGCAGTATTTT. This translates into CASKFRGGVADTQYF.

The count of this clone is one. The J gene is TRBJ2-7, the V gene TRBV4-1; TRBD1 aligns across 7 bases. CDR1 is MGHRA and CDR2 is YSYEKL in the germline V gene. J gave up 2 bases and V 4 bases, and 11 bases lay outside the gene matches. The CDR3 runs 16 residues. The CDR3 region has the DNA TGCGCCAGCAGCCGGGCGGCCGGGACAGCAACCTACGAGCAGTACTTC. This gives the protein CASSRAAGTATYEQYF.

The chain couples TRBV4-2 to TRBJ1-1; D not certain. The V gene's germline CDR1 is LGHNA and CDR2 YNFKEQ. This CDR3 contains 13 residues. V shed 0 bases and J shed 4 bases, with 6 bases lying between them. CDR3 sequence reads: CASSQDPATEAFF. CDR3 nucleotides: TGTGCCAGCAGCCAAGATCCGGCCACTGAAGCTTTCTTT.

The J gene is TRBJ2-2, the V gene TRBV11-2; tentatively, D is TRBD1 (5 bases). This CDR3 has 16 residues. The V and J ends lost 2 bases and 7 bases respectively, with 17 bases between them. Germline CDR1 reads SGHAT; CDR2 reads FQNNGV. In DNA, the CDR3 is TGTGCCAGCAGCTTACTCAGGGTGACCAATGTCGGGGAGCTGTTTTTT. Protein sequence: CASSLLRVTNVGELFF.